The 14 T cell receptor beta chains presented below share a single source sample, sequenced in a study of blood T cells in healthy people across ages. Primed by a sample-barcoded 5' primer and a J-beta primer mix, a second PCR proceeded for about 6 to 11 cycles. One entry per CDR3 protein results from TCRdb running MiXCR on the 5' RACE reads. The table shows about 900,000 distinct CDR3 sequences, with 45% to 50% occurring only once. The sequencing input was blood. The receptors were gathered from a man aged 25-40 years in good health.

V usage is TRBV20-1 and J usage is TRBJ2-5; the D gene is possibly TRBD2 (6 bases). The CDR3 runs 16 residues. V lost 0 bases, J lost 5 bases, and 19 bases lay in between. Per the germline V gene, CDR1 is DFQATT and CDR2 is SNEGSKA (reference sequence). The CDR3 nucleotides read TGCAGTGCTAGAGATTGGAGGGTTGGAACGCGGGAGACCCAGTACTTC. It is translated as CSARDWRVGTRETQYF.

The chain carries TRBV6-5 and TRBJ2-5; D is perhaps TRBD1 (6 bases). V lost 0 bases to trimming and J lost 11 bases, with 13 bases between them. The CDR3 has 13 amino acids. Germline V lookup: CDR1 MNHEY, CDR2 SVGAGI. DNA for the CDR3: TGTGCCAGCAGTTACTCCTTTAGGACAGAGCAGTACTTC. Translated: CASSYSFRTEQYF.

The chain combines TRBV7-2 with TRBJ2-5; 11 bases map to TRBD1. The V and J ends lost 6 bases and 2 bases, in that order; junction bases with no gene match: 2. Germline V gives CDR1 SGHTA, CDR2 FQGNSA. The CDR3 is 14 residues long. CDR3 bases: TGTGCCAGCAGTTGGGACAGGGGGCAAGAGACCCAGTACTTC. This sequence encodes CASSWDRGQETQYF.

This chain uses TRBV27 with TRBJ1-1; 7 nucleotides agree with TRBD1. This CDR3 has 14 residues. CDR1 and CDR2 (germline): MNHEY, SMNVEV (reference sequence). Trimming took 7 bases from V and 6 from J; bases not matched to a gene: 11. The CDR3 DNA reads as TGTGCCAGCATTAAAGACAGGGATGCTTCTGAAGCTTTCTTT. Translation gives CASIKDRDASEAFF.

The table lists this clonotype with a few counts. The chain employs TRBV7-8 and TRBJ1-2, with TRBD1 matching 9 bases. V was clipped by 6 bases and J by 4 bases; unmatched bases: 21. The germline gives CDR1 SGHVS, CDR2 FQNEAQ. CDR3 size: 19 residues. CDR3 amino acids: CASRASRVQGAKGGYGYTF. For the CDR3, the DNA is TGTGCCAGCAGAGCTTCACGAGTACAGGGGGCTAAAGGCGGCTATGGCTACACCTTC.

This clonotype showed up just a few times. The CDR3 protein is CSASDREPEQFF. The CDR3 nucleotides read TGCAGCGCGTCGGACAGGGAACCTGAGCAGTTCTTC. This chain links TRBV29-1 with TRBJ2-1, with TRBD1 identical over 8 bases. J was trimmed by 9 bases and V by 7 bases; bases with no gene match: 8. CDR3 length: 12 amino acids. Per germline, CDR1 SQVTM and CDR2 ANQGSEA.

This clonotype was seen only a few times. The chain links TRBV5-1 to TRBJ2-2; weak D call: TRBD2 (5 bases). Germline loops: CDR1 SGHRS, CDR2 YFSETQ. The CDR3 is made up of 16 amino acids. V dropped 0 bases and J dropped 6 bases, with 15 bases sitting between them. The CDR3 bases are TGCGCCAGCAGCTTGGAGGGCGGGTTGACACCCGGGGAGCTGTTTTTT. This sequence encodes CASSLEGGLTPGELFF.

This clonotype came up a few times. The genes are TRBV20-1 and TRBJ2-1; 8 bases agree with TRBD2. CDR1 and CDR2 from the germline V gene are DFQATT and SNEGSKA (reference sequence). The CDR3 sequence is 19 residues long. V shed 2 bases, J shed 2 bases, and the junction held 17 bases outside the gene matches. The CDR3 nucleotides are TGCAGTGCTAGACCCTATTCGGGGGGGCCTACCGGACCCTACAATGAGCAGTTCTTC. This encodes CSARPYSGGPTGPYNEQFF.

V is TRBV25-1 and J is TRBJ1-5; D gene unclear. The length of the CDR3 is 14 residues. V was trimmed by 0 bases and J by 5 bases, leaving 8 bases between them. CDR1 and CDR2 from the germline V gene are MGHDK and SYGVNS. In nucleotides, the CDR3 is TGTGCCAGCAGTGAATATGGGGTGGATCAGCCCCAGCATTTT. It codes for CASSEYGVDQPQHF.

The chain recombines TRBV12-5 with TRBJ1-2, with a tentative D call TRBD1 (5 bases). V lost 1 base, J lost 7 bases, and 7 bases lay in between. Germline V gives CDR1 LGHNT, CDR2 FRNRAP. The CDR3 sequence is 12 residues long. Here the CDR3 DNA reads TGTGCTAGTGGTTTGGCAGGGAGTGGCTACACCTTC. Its translation: CASGLAGSGYTF.

Regarding this clonotype: The junction does not match germline at one end; this may be a read error. The chain is built from TRBV5-1 and TRBJ2-5; D possibly matches TRBD1 or TRBD2 (5 bases each). This CDR3 is built from 15 residues. Germline values: CDR1 SGHRS, CDR2 YFSETQ. CDR3 sequence: CASSLFGANQEAQYF. CDR3 in DNA: TGCGCCAGCAGCTTGTTCGGGGCTAACCAAGAGGCCCAGTACTTC. The full variable domain, its missing parts supplied by reference TRBV5-1 and TRBJ2-5, is KAGVTQTPRYLIKTRGQQVTLSCSPISGHRSVSWYQQTPGQGLQFLFEYFSETQRNKGNFPGRFSGRQFSNSRSEMNVSTLELGDSALYLCASSLFGANQEAQYFGPGTRLLVL.

In its sample, this clonotype was seen once. This chain joins TRBV3-1 and TRBJ2-7, with D perhaps matching TRBD1 or TRBD2 (5 bases each). The CDR3 consists of 17 residues. Germline V lookup: CDR1 LGHDT, CDR2 YNNKEL (reference sequence). With 0 bases removed from V and 2 bases from J, the gap between germline ends came to 17 bases. The CDR3 bases are TGTGCCAGCAGCCAAGACCTCGAGCAGGGAGTGACCTACGAGCAGTACTTC. The encoded protein is CASSQDLEQGVTYEQYF.

J is TRBJ2-1 and V is TRBV6-2 or TRBV6-3; D not resolved. Germline V CDR1 and CDR2: MNHEY, SVGEGT. This CDR3 is built from 13 residues. Trimming stripped 5 bases from V and 6 bases from J, with 11 bases between. The CDR3 region has the DNA TGTGCCAGCAGTGCCTGGACCTCCAATGAGCAGTTCTTC. Its translation: CASSAWTSNEQFF.

This clonotype appeared a few times. The CDR3 DNA reads as TGTGCCATCTCTGGAGAGGCCTATAATTCACCCCTCCACTTT. It specifies CAISGEAYNSPLHF. The chain employs TRBV11-3 and TRBJ1-6, with D uncertain. CDR1 SGHNT and CDR2 YENEEA come from the germline V gene. The CDR3 has 14 residues. With 10 bases removed from V and 2 bases from J, the gap between germline ends came to 12 bases.